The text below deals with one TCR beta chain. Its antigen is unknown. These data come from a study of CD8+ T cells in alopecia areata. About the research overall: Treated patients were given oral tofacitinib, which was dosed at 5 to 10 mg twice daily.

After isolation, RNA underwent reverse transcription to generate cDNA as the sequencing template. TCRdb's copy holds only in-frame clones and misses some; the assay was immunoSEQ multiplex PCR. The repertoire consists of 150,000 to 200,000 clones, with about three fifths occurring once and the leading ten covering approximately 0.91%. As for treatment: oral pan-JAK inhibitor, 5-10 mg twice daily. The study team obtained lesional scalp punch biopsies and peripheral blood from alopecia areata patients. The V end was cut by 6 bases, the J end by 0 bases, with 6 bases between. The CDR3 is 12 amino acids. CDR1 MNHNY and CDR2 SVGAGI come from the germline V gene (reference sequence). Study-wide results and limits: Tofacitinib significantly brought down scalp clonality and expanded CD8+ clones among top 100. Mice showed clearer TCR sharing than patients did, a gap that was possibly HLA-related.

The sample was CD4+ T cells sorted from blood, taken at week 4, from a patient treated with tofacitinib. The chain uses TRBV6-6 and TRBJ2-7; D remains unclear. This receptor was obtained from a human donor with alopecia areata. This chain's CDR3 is CASRGTSYEQYF. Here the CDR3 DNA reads TGTGCCAGCAGGGGCACCTCCTACGAGCAGTACTTC.